This TCR beta chain originates from a study of blood T cell repertoires in COVID-19. The CDR3 has 18 amino acids. V lost 2 bases, J lost 1 base, and 22 bases lay in between. The V gene's germline CDR1 is SGHTS and CDR2 YDEGEE. Assay: immunoSEQ multiplex PCR; the TCRdb copy retains only in-frame clones and omits some. This sample has 120,000 or so clones, with 85% to 90% found just once. Sequencing was carried out using peripheral blood. This chain links TRBV5-8 with TRBJ2-7, with a possible D match to TRBD2 (6 bases). The TCR originated in a man aged 50-60 years with acute or convalescent COVID-19. CDR3 coding DNA: TGTGCCAGCAGCTTCGATAAGCGGGCCGCGCGAGAATCCTACGAGCAGTACTTC. Its protein is CASSFDKRAARESYEQYF.